These 20 T cell receptor beta chains share one sample of origin, sequenced in a study of identical twins. Each CDR3 protein gets one entry after TCRdb re-called the 5' RACE reads with MiXCR. The table includes some 710,000 distinct CDR3 sequences, 5.5% to 6.5% detected once. Sequenced sample: naive T cells sorted from blood. The receptors come from a young man in good health.

This rearrangement joins TRBV12-3 or TRBV12-4 to TRBJ2-7; D may be TRBD1 (5 bases). V was pared by 8 bases and J by 6 bases, with 14 bases between. The CDR3 totals 12 residues. The CDR3 reads CASATVSAEQYF. The CDR3 bases are TGTGCCAGCGCGACAGTCTCGGCCGAGCAGTACTTC.

This clonotype was counted only a few times. This chain links TRBV12-3 or TRBV12-4 with TRBJ2-5, with a weak D call TRBD1 (6 bases). V was trimmed by 2 bases and J by 7 bases, leaving 11 bases between them. The CDR3 length is 13 residues. CDR3 sequence reads: CASSLQGYGTQYF. As DNA, the CDR3 is TGTGCCAGCAGTTTACAGGGGTATGGGACCCAGTACTTC.

This clonotype was observed a few times. The rearrangement links TRBV27 to TRBJ2-7, with unresolved D. Trimming pared 1 base from V and 5 bases from J, leaving 9 bases between. CDR1 is MNHEY, CDR2 SMNVEV, per germline (reference sequence). The CDR3 has 13 residues. The CDR3: CASSLWGLNEQYF. In DNA form, the CDR3 reads TGTGCCAGCAGTTTATGGGGTCTCAACGAGCAGTACTTC.

At least ten counts were recorded for this clonotype. The chain uses TRBV29-1 and TRBJ1-1; possible D gene TRBD1, 6 bases. The CDR3 has 14 residues. From germline, CDR1 is SQVTM and CDR2 ANQGSEA. V was trimmed by 7 bases and J by 2 bases, leaving 17 bases between them. The CDR3 DNA is TGCAGCGGTCGGCAGGGGCCTGTAAACACTGAAGCTTTCTTT. Translated: CSGRQGPVNTEAFF.

This clonotype came up a few times. The chain carries TRBV14 and TRBJ1-1; D is ambiguous. Germline V gene sequence: CDR1 SGHDN, CDR2 FVKESK. The CDR3 is 13 amino acids. Trimming left V 2 bases short and J 4 bases short, with 8 bases between. Written as DNA, the CDR3 is TGTGCCAGCAGCCAATCCCGGAGCACTGAAGCTTTCTTT. This sequence encodes CASSQSRSTEAFF.

This clonotype was seen at least ten times. The chain is built from TRBV4-3 and TRBJ2-4, with D uncertain. The CDR3 runs 14 residues. Trimming shortened V by 0 bases and J by 4 bases, and 7 bases separated the two germline ends. Germline lookup yields CDR1 LGHNA and CDR2 YSLEER. The chain's CDR3 is CASSQDSMKNIQYF. The CDR3 DNA is TGCGCCAGCAGCCAAGACTCAATGAAAAACATTCAGTACTTC.

The table lists this clonotype with a few counts. V and J are TRBV12-3 or TRBV12-4 and TRBJ1-1; D may be TRBD1 (5 bases). The CDR3 has 15 residues. Trimming removed 6 bases from V and 5 bases from J, with 19 bases in between. The CDR3 protein is CASSPRRGAVTEAFF. The CDR3 bases are TGTGCCAGCAGCCCCCGGAGGGGCGCGGTGACTGAAGCTTTCTTT.

This clonotype was recorded many times. The chain combines TRBV28 with TRBJ1-2, with 8 bases fitting TRBD1. V was pared by 4 bases and J by 7 bases, with 14 bases of the junction left unmatched. Germline V lookup: CDR1 MDHEN, CDR2 SYDVKM. This CDR3 comprises 16 residues. In DNA form, the CDR3 reads TGTGCCAGCAGTTCAATCGGGACAGGCGTCAAGGGTGGCTACACCTTC. Translation: CASSSIGTGVKGGYTF.

This chain connects TRBV7-2 to TRBJ2-7; 12 bases line up with TRBD2. The CDR3 is made up of 14 amino acids. The germline V gene encodes CDR1 SGHTA and CDR2 FQGNSA. The V segment lost 5 bases and the J segment 5 bases; nucleotides outside the gene matches: 4. The CDR3 region has the DNA TGTGCCAGCAGCGCGGGACTAGCGGGTGACGAGCAGTACTTC. Residues: CASSAGLAGDEQYF.

The table lists this clonotype with a few counts. The DNA of the CDR3 is TGCGCCAGCAGCGAGGCAGGGAAATCTGGAAACACCATATATTTT. Translation gives CASSEAGKSGNTIYF. This chain uses TRBV5-1 with TRBJ1-3; D may be TRBD1 (5 bases). The CDR3 has 15 residues. The V end lost 4 bases, the J end lost 1 base, and 12 bases lay between the germline ends. Germline V gene data show CDR1 as SGHRS and CDR2 as YFSETQ.

This clonotype was seen many times. V and J are TRBV14 and TRBJ1-2, with no clear D. CDR1 SGHDN and CDR2 FVKESK come from the germline V gene. The CDR3 consists of 13 residues. Trimming stripped 1 base from V and 8 bases from J, with 11 bases between. CDR3 coding DNA: TGTGCCAGCAGCCAAGGGGTACACGCGGGCTACACCTTC. Protein sequence: CASSQGVHAGYTF. The full variable domain, its missing parts supplied by reference TRBV14 and TRBJ1-2, is EAGVTQFPSHSVIEKGQTVTLRCDPISGHDNLYWYRRVMGKEIKFLLHFVKESKQDESGMPNNRFLAERTGGTYSTLKVQPAELEDSGVYFCASSQGVHAGYTFGSGTRLTVV.

The sample holds a few counts of this clonotype. The rearrangement links TRBV6-1 to TRBJ2-7, with a possible D match to TRBD2 (6 bases). The germline V gene encodes CDR1 MNHNS and CDR2 SASEGT. The CDR3 covers 15 residues. V was shortened by 3 bases and J by 3 bases, with 15 bases between the two germline ends. CDR3 nucleotides: TGTGCCAGCAGTGAGGTTCCCAGCGGGTACTACGAGCAGTACTTC. It translates to CASSEVPSGYYEQYF.

The genes are TRBV3-1 and TRBJ2-4; possibly TRBD1 for D (5 bases). Germline loops: CDR1 LGHDT, CDR2 YNNKEL (reference sequence). The CDR3 spans 15 residues. The V gene lost 1 base and the J gene lost 8 bases, with 15 bases spanning the gap. Here the CDR3 reads CASSQGLPGLHIQYF. For the CDR3, the DNA is TGTGCCAGCAGCCAAGGGTTGCCAGGGTTGCACATTCAGTACTTC.

This clonotype has a handful of counts. J is TRBJ2-2 and V is TRBV24-1; TRBD2 agrees at 14 bases. From germline, CDR1 is KGHDR and CDR2 SFDVKD. V dropped 7 bases and J dropped 5; count of bases not matched to a gene: 5. CDR3 length: 16 residues. The CDR3 DNA reads as TGTGCCACCAGCGGGACTAGCGGGAGTCGAACCGGGGAGCTGTTTTTT. Translated, it gives CATSGTSGSRTGELFF.

This clonotype was recorded at least ten times. This sequence joins TRBV9 and TRBJ2-3; 7 bases are a match to TRBD2. V dropped 1 base and J dropped 2; count of bases not matched to a gene: 4. This CDR3 contains 15 residues. CDR1 is SGDLS and CDR2 is YYNGEE in the germline V gene. CDR3 bases: TGTGCCAGCAGCGTATCTAGCGGTTTCACAGATACGCAGTATTTT. Translated: CASSVSSGFTDTQYF.

This clonotype was found many times. This sequence joins TRBV27 and TRBJ1-1, with 8 bases aligning to TRBD1. The CDR3 is 17 amino acids. The V gene's germline CDR1 is MNHEY and CDR2 SMNVEV (reference sequence). J was trimmed by 3 bases and V by 6 bases; bases with no gene match: 15. The CDR3 DNA follows: TGTGCCAGCAGCTCGGACAGGGTCGGGTCGGAGTACACTGAAGCTTTCTTT. Residues: CASSSDRVGSEYTEAFF.

At least ten counts were recorded for this clonotype. The genes are TRBV7-9 and TRBJ2-7; a possible D gene is TRBD2 (5 bases). Germline V lookup: CDR1 SEHNR, CDR2 FQNEAQ (reference sequence). Trimming removed 1 base from V and 1 base from J, with 8 bases in between. CDR3 size: 14 residues. For the CDR3, the DNA is TGTGCCAGCAGCTTAGTTAGCGCTTCCTACGAGCAGTACTTC. Its protein is CASSLVSASYEQYF.

This clonotype was recorded many times. The rearrangement uses TRBV6-5 and TRBJ2-7; 8 nucleotides line up with TRBD1. There are 16 residues in the CDR3. Losses at the gene ends were 2 bases for V and 2 bases for J; bases not matched to a gene: 8. Germline V gene sequence: CDR1 MNHEY, CDR2 SVGAGI. The CDR3 DNA reads as TGTGCCAGCAGTTACAGGGACAGGACTTTAACCTACGAGCAGTACGTC. This codes for CASSYRDRTLTYEQYV.

The chain combines TRBV11-2 with TRBJ2-3, with a weak D call TRBD2 (5 bases). The CDR3 extends over 14 amino acids. Germline loops: CDR1 SGHAT, CDR2 FQNNGV. The V gene lost 1 base and the J gene lost 2 bases, with 7 bases spanning the gap. The CDR3 region has the DNA TGTGCCAGCAGCTTAGGGGGAGTCACAGATACGCAGTATTTT. Residues: CASSLGGVTDTQYF.

This clonotype was seen many times. The chain uses TRBV29-1 and TRBJ2-7; D perhaps matches TRBD2 (5 bases). This CDR3 has 13 amino acids. Germline CDR1 is SQVTM and CDR2 is ANQGSEA. Trimming pared 6 bases from V and 1 base from J, leaving 13 bases between. CDR3: CSVPGVGSYEQYF. The CDR3 DNA reads as TGCAGCGTCCCCGGGGTCGGTTCCTACGAGCAGTACTTC.